Included here is one T cell receptor (beta chain) sequence, with context. Its antigen remains unidentified. This specimen belongs to a study of identical twins. Study-wide findings and caveats: Excess low generation probability was seen in twin-shared out-of-frame alpha sequences. Invariant cells of the MAIT and iNKT types might have partly distorted the zero-insertion analyses. Cross-sectional statistical analysis was relied on for the conclusions, without the same donors being followed.

After removal of 7 bases from V and 0 bases from J, the junction contained 4 bases not matched to a gene. The CDR3 runs 14 residues. Germline lookup yields CDR1 MNHEY and CDR2 SVGAGI. In TCRdb, the 5' RACE reads were re-called with MiXCR into one record per CDR3 protein. The repertoire holds 1,800,000 or so distinct CDR3 sequences, with under 35% as singletons. The genes are TRBV6-5 and TRBJ2-7, with 9 bases aligning to TRBD1. Sequenced: cord blood. The TCR originated in a newborn girl in good health. CDR3 DNA: TGTGCCAGCACGCGACAGGGGGGCTCCTACGAGCAGTACTTC. The encoded protein is CASTRQGGSYEQYF.